This paragraph reports one T cell receptor beta chain. This specimen comes from a study of blood T cells in healthy people across ages. This CDR3 is 17 amino acids long. V gave up 5 bases and J gave up 4 bases, with 20 bases separating them. CDR1 and CDR2 (germline): SEHNR, FQNEAQ (reference sequence). The second PCR ran roughly 6 to 11 cycles with a sample-barcoded 5' primer and J-beta primers. TCRdb redid the calling of the 5' RACE reads with MiXCR, one entry per CDR3 protein. This sample has about 930,000 distinct CDR3 sequences, with 25% to 30% found just once. This sample was also put to use in a study of T cells of mothers and their children. That source reports: Each mother yielded more than 8.5 million TCR beta CDR3 reads. Each child yielded some 3 million reads. Persistent microchimeric T cell clones were sought, and none were detected.

The sample comprised blood. This sequence joins TRBV7-9 and TRBJ2-2; TRBD1 might be the D (5 bases). The sequence derives from a woman in her 40s in good health. CDR3 loop: CASSRGGAFQGTGELFF. DNA of the CDR3: TGTGCCAGCAGCCGCGGCGGAGCCTTTCAGGGCACCGGGGAGCTGTTTTTT.